This T cell receptor (beta chain) was sequenced for a study of blood T cells in healthy people across ages. Trimming shortened V by 0 bases and J by 0 bases, and 10 bases separated the two germline ends. CDR1 LGHNA and CDR2 YNFKEQ come from the germline V gene. The CDR3 contains 16 residues. Primed by a sample-barcoded 5' primer and a J-beta primer mix, a second PCR proceeded for 7 to 11 cycles. MiXCR, applied by TCRdb to the 5' RACE reads, yields one record per CDR3 protein. The sample lists fewer than 700,000 distinct CDR3 sequences, less than 60% seen once, with roughly 24% in the top ten. The study, taken as a whole, reports: More naive CD4+ cells and higher diversity were found in long-lived than in aged donors. TCR beta diversity, measured per million T cells, fell in a roughly linear way with age.

Comments on this clonotype: The antigen is unknown.

No fewer than 6 million PBMCs went into each sample. Each sample provided at least 6 micrograms of extracted total RNA. The sequenced sample consisted of blood. The TCR was taken from an elderly man in good health. J is TRBJ2-3 and V is TRBV4-2; D is possibly TRBD2 (5 bases). The CDR3 here is CASSQEPAVSTDTQYF. In DNA form, the CDR3 reads TGTGCCAGCAGCCAAGAGCCAGCGGTTAGCACAGATACGCAGTATTTT.